Listed below are T cell receptor beta chains from one sample, sequenced in a study of blood T cells in healthy people across ages. MiXCR, applied by TCRdb to the 5' RACE reads, yields one record per CDR3 protein. The profile covers more than 700,000 distinct CDR3 sequences, with 40% to 65% appearing a single time and about 38% taken by the ten largest. Input material: blood. The receptors stem from a man older than 75 in good health. The CDR3 runs from the conserved cysteine through the conserved F or W. D genes are given only for firm matches. The size field is filled for only some rows; it gives once, few, many or a size class.

- | TRBJ2-7 | TRBV3-1 | - | TGTGCCAGCAGCCCCCGAGAGGTGGCCAGCTACGAGCAGTACTTC | CASSPREVASYEQYF
few | TRBJ2-7 | TRBV27 | - | TGTGCCACATCAAAGGCGTTTCCCTACGAGCAGTACTTC | CATSKAFPYEQYF
- | TRBJ2-7 | TRBV9 | TRBD2 | TGTGCCAGCAGCTTAAGACTAGCGGGAGATTACAATGAGCAGTACTTC | CASSLRLAGDYNEQYF
few | TRBJ2-3 | TRBV5-1 | - | TGCGCCAGCAGCCCCGACAGGAAATACACAGATACGCAGTATTTT | CASSPDRKYTDTQYF
few | TRBJ1-2 | TRBV5-1 | TRBD1 | TGCGCCAGCAGTGAGGACAGGGGCGGGTATGGCTACACCTTC | CASSEDRGGYGYTF
- | TRBJ1-1 | TRBV25-1 | TRBD1 | TGTACCAGCAGACAGGGGGCTGGGACTGAAGCTTTCTTT | CTSRQGAGTEAFF
- | TRBJ2-5 | TRBV9 | TRBD1 | TGTGCCAGCAGCGTCGCCTTCGGACAGGGGCAAGAGACCCAGTACTTC | CASSVAFGQGQETQYF
- | TRBJ2-1 | TRBV12-3/TRBV12-4 | - | TGTGCCAGCACTTTGACCGAGGTCCACAATGAGCAGTTCTTC | CASTLTEVHNEQFF
- | TRBJ2-1 | TRBV6-5 | - | TGTGCCAGCAGTTACTCGACCCAGGGGGGTTACCATGAGCAGTTCTTC | CASSYSTQGGYHEQFF
few | TRBJ2-7 | TRBV5-1 | TRBD2 | TGCGCCAGCAGCTTGGTGGCTAGCGGGTCCTCCTACAATGAGCAGTACTTC | CASSLVASGSSYNEQYF
- | TRBJ1-2 | TRBV27 | - | TGTGCCAGCAGTTTATCCCCAGTTGCCGGCTACACCTTC | CASSLSPVAGYTF
few | TRBJ2-7 | TRBV29-1 | - | TGCAGCGTTGAGTCGGGGAGCGACGAGCAGTACTTC | CSVESGSDEQYF
- | TRBJ2-7 | TRBV2 | TRBD2 | TGTGCCAGCAGGGGAGGACTAGCGGCCTCCTACGAGCAGTACTTC | CASRGGLAASYEQYF
many | TRBJ1-2 | TRBV28 | - | TGTGCCAGCAGTTTCCTGAGGGTATCTCTCTATGGCTACACCTTC | CASSFLRVSLYGYTF
- | TRBJ2-7 | TRBV18 | TRBD2 | TGTGCCAGCTCACCACCTCGACTAGCGGGAGACGCCAAACACGTTAGAGAACAGTACTTC | CASSPPRLAGDAKHVREQYF
- | TRBJ1-2 | TRBV3-1 | - | TGTGCCAGCGGCCAGATGGGGGGGCTTGACTATGGCTACACCTTC | CASGQMGGLDYGYTF
- | TRBJ1-6 | TRBV7-9 | - | TGTGCCAGCAGCTTCCCAGGCGGTTCACCCCTCCACTTT | CASSFPGGSPLHF
- | TRBJ2-2 | TRBV7-6 | - | TGTGCCAGCAGCTTTAGCGGAGGGGGCGGGGAGCTGTTTTTT | CASSFSGGGGELFF
once | TRBJ1-5 | TRBV29-1 | - | TGCAGCGTTGGAGACAGTCAAACTGGGAATCAGCCCCAGCATTTT | CSVGDSQTGNQPQHF
- | TRBJ2-1 | TRBV6-2/TRBV6-3 | TRBD1 | TGTGCCAGCAGTGACCGGACAGGAAGCTCCTACAATGAGCAGTTCTTC | CASSDRTGSSYNEQFF
- | TRBJ2-7 | TRBV20-1 | TRBD1 | TGCAGTGCTAGTTGGGGACAGAACGAGCAGTACTTC | CSASWGQNEQYF
- | TRBJ1-1 | TRBV20-1 | - | TGCAGTGCTACCCGAGTTGGTACGAACGCTGAAGCTTTCTTT | CSATRVGTNAEAFF
- | TRBJ2-4 | TRBV6-5 | - | TGTGCCAGCAGTTGGGGACCTAGTCCCCGGGAGCAGTACTTC | CASSWGPSPREQYF